The present entry profiles one T cell receptor (beta chain) with its context. These data originate in a study of CD8 T cells in Susac syndrome. Random hexamers were used to reverse transcribe an amount of roughly 0.5 to 1 ug RNA. Coverage of TCR beta CDR3 amplification by immunoSEQ multiplex PCR extended to 54 Vbeta and 13 Jbeta. One entry per CDR3 protein, called by TCRdb with MiXCR from the immunoSEQ multiplex PCR reads. The sample lists about 150,000 distinct CDR3 sequences; 95% to 96% were seen once. The multiple sclerosis controls, all treatment-naive patients, had relapsing-remitting disease that was stable or active. Germline V gene data show CDR1 as LGHDT and CDR2 as YNNKEL (reference sequence). V gave up 6 bases and J gave up 6 bases, with 14 bases separating them. This CDR3 region has 13 residues.

This TCR was recovered from a human donor with multiple sclerosis. The material sequenced was CD8+ T cells from PBMCs. The chain combines TRBV3-1 with TRBJ2-5; D call uncertain. The CDR3 sequence: CASRHPHMKTQYF. For the CDR3, the DNA is TGTGCCAGCAGGCATCCCCACATGAAGACCCAGTACTTC.